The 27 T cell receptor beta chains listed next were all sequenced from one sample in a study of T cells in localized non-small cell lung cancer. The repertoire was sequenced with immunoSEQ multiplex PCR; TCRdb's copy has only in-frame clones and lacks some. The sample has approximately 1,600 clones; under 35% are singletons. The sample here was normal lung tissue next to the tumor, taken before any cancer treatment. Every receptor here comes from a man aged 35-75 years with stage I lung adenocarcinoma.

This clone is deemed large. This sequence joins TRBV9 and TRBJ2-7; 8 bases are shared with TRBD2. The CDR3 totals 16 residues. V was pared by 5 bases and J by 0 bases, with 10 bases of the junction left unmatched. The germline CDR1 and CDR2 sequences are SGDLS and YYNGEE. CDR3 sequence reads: CASSEDGLALSYEQYF. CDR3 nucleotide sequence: TGTGCCAGCAGTGAGGACGGACTAGCCCTCTCCTACGAGCAGTACTTC.

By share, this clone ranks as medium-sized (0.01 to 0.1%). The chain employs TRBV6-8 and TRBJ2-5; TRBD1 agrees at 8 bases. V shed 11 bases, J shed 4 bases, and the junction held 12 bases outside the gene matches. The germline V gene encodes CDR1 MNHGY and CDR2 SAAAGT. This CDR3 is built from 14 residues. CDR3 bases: TGTGCCTGCACTCAGGGGGCCGGGGTAGAGACCCAGTACTTC. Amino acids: CACTQGAGVETQYF.

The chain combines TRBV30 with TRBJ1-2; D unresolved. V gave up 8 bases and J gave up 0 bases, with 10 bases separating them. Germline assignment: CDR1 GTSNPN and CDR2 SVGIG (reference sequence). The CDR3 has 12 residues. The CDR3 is CAHIRANYGYTF. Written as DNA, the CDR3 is TGTGCCCATATAAGGGCTAACTATGGCTACACCTTC. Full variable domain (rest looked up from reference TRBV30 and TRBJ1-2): SQTIHQWPATLVQPVGSPLSLECTVEGTSNPNLYWYRQAAGRGLQLLFYSVGIGQISSEVPQNLSASRPQDRQFILSSKKLLLSDSGFYLCAHIRANYGYTFGSGTRLTVV.

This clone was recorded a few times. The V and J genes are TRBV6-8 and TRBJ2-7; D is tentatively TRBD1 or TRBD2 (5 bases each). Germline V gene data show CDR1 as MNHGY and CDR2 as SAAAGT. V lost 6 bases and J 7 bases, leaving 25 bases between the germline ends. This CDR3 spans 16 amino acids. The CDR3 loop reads CASRLWASGTGREQYF. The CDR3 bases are TGTGCCAGCAGACTATGGGCCTCCGGGACGGGAAGGGAGCAGTACTTC.

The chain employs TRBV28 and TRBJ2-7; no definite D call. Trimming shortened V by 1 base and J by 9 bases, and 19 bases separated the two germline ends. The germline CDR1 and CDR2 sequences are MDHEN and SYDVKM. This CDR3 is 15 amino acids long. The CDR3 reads CASSLSPGANNGQYF. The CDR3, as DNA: TGTGCCAGCAGTTTATCCCCCGGAGCAAACAACGGGCAGTACTTC. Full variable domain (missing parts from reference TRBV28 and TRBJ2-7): DVKVTQSSRYLVKRTGEKVFLECVQDMDHENMFWYRQDPGLGLRLIYFSYDVKMKEKGDIPEGYSVSREKKERFSLILESASTNQTSMYLCASSLSPGANNGQYFGPGTRLTVT.

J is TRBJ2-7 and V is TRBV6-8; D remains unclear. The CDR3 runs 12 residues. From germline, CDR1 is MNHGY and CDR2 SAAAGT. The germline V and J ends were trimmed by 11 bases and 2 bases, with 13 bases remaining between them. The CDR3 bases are TGTGCCGTTGGCACAAGTACCTACGAGCAGTACTTC. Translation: CAVGTSTYEQYF.

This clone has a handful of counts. The CDR3 loop is CASRHGTGDTGELFF. The CDR3 nucleotides read TGCGCCAGCAGGCACGGGACAGGGGACACCGGGGAGCTGTTTTTT. The gene calls are TRBV1 and TRBJ2-2; the table calls TRBD1, which could not be checked here. TRBV1 is a known pseudogene. The CDR3 sequence is 15 residues long.

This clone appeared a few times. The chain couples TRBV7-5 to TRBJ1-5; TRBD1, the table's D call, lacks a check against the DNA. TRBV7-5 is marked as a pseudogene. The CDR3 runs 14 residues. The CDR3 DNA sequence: TGTGCCAGCAGCTTAGAGACAGGGGGACAGCCCCAGCATTTT. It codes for CASSLETGGQPQHF.

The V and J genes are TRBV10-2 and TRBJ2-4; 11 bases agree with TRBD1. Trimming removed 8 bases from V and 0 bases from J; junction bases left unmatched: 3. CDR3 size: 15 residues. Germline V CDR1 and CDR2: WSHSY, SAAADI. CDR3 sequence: CASGQGALAKNIQYF. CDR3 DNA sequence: TGCGCCAGCGGACAGGGGGCCCTAGCCAAAAACATTCAGTACTTC.

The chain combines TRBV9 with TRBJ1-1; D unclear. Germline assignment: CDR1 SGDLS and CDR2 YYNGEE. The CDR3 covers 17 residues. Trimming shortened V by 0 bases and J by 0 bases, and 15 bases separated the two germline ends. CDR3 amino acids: CASSVDPNVAMNTEAFF. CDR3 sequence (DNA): TGTGCCAGCAGCGTAGACCCGAACGTAGCCATGAACACTGAAGCTTTCTTT.

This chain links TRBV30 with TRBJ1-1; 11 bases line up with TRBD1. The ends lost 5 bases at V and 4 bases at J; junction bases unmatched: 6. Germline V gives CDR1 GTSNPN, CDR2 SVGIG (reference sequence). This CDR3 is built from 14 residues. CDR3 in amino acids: CAWVPGTGGTEAFF. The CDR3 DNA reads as TGTGCCTGGGTTCCCGGGACAGGGGGCACTGAAGCTTTCTTT.

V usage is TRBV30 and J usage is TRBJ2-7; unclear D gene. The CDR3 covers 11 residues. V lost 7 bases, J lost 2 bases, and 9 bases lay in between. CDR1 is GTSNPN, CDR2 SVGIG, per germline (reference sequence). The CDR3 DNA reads TGTGCCTCGGCAGGAACCTACGAGCAGTACTTC. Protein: CASAGTYEQYF.

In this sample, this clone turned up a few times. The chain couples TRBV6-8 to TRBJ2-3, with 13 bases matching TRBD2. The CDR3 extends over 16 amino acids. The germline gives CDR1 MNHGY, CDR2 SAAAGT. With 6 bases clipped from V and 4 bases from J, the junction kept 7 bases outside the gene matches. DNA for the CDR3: TGTGCCAGCAGGACCACTAGCGGGAGGGCCTCAGATACGCAGTATTTT. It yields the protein CASRTTSGRASDTQYF.

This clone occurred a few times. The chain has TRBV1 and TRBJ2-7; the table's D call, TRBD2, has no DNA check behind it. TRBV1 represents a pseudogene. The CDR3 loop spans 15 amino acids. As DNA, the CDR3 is TGCACCAGCAGCCAAGGACTAGCGGGAGTTTACGAGCAGTACTTC. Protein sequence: CTSSQGLAGVYEQYF.

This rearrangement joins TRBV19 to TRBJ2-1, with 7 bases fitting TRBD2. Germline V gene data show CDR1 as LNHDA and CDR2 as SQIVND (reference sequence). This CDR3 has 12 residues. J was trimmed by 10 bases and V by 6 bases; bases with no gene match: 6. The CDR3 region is CASRERDREQFF. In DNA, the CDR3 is TGTGCCAGTAGAGAGCGGGATCGGGAGCAGTTCTTC.

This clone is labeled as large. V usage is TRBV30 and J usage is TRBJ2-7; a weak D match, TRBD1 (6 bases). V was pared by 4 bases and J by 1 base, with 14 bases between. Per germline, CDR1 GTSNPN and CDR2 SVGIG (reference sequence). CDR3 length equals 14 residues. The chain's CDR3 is CAWKFGQYSYEQYF. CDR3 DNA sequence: TGTGCCTGGAAGTTTGGACAGTATTCCTACGAGCAGTACTTC. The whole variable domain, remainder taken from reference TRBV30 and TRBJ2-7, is SQTIHQWPATLVQPVGSPLSLECTVEGTSNPNLYWYRQAAGRGLQLLFYSVGIGQISSEVPQNLSASRPQDRQFILSSKKLLLSDSGFYLCAWKFGQYSYEQYFGPGTRLTVT.

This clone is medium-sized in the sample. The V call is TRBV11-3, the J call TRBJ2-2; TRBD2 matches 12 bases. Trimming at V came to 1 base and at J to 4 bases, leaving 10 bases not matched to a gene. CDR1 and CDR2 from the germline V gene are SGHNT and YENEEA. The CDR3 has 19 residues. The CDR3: CASSLGPSGRAAATGELFF. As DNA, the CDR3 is TGTGCCAGCAGCTTAGGCCCTAGCGGGAGGGCCGCGGCCACCGGGGAGCTGTTTTTT.

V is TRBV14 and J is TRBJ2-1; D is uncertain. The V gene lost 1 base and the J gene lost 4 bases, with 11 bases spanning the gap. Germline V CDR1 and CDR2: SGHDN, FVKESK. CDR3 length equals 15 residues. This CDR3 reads CASSQVRSSYNEQFF. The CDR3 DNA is TGTGCCAGCAGCCAAGTTCGCTCATCTTACAATGAGCAGTTCTTC. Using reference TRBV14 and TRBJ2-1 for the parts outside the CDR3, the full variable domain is EAGVTQFPSHSVIEKGQTVTLRCDPISGHDNLYWYRRVMGKEIKFLLHFVKESKQDESGMPNNRFLAERTGGTYSTLKVQPAELEDSGVYFCASSQVRSSYNEQFFGPGTRLTVL.

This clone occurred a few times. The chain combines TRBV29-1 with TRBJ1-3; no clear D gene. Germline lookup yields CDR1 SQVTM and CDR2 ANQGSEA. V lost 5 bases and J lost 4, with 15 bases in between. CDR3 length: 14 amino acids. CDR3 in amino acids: CSVYPGKGGNTIYF. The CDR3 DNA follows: TGCAGCGTTTATCCGGGAAAGGGAGGAAACACCATATATTTT.

The CDR3, as DNA: TGTGCCAGTAGTATGAGTATGGGCAGGGTGGACTCTGGGGCCAACGTCCTGACTTTC. Its protein product is CASSMSMGRVDSGANVLTF. The chain combines TRBV19 with TRBJ2-6; a possible D gene is TRBD1 (5 bases). Trimming removed 3 bases at V and 0 bases at J, with 18 bases between. The CDR3 runs to 19 residues. Germline assignment: CDR1 LNHDA and CDR2 SQIVND (reference sequence).

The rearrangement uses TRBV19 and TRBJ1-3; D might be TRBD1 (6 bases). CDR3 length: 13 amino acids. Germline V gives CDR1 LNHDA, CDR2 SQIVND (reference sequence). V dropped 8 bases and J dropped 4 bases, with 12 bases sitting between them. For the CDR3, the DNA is TGTGCCAGTCTAGACGGGGGCGGAAACACCATATATTTT. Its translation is CASLDGGGNTIYF.

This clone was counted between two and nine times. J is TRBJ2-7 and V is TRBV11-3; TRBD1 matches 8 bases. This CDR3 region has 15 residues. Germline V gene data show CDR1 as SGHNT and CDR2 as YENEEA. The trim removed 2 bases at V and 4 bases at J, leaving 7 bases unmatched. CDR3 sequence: CASSLISGGGYEQYF. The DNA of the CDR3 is TGTGCCAGCAGCTTAATTTCAGGGGGCGGTTACGAGCAGTACTTC. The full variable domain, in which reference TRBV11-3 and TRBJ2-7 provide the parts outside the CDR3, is EAGVVQSPRYKIIEKKQPVAFWCNPISGHNTLYWYLQNLGQGPELLIRYENEEAVDDSQLPKDRFSAERLKGVDSTLKIQPAELGDSAVYLCASSLISGGGYEQYFGPGTRLTVT.

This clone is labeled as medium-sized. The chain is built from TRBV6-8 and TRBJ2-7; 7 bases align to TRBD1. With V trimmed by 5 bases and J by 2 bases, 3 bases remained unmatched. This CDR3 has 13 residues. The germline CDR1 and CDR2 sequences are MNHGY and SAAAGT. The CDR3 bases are TGTGCCAGCAGTCGTGGGACAGCCTACGAGCAGTACTTC. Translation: CASSRGTAYEQYF.

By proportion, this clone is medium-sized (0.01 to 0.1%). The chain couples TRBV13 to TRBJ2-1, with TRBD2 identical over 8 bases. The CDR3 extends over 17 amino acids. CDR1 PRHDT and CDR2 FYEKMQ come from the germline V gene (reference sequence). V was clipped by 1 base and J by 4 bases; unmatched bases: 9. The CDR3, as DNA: TGTGCCAGCAGCTTAGTTACTAGCGGAGCTAGGTACAATGAGCAGTTCTTC. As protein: CASSLVTSGARYNEQFF.

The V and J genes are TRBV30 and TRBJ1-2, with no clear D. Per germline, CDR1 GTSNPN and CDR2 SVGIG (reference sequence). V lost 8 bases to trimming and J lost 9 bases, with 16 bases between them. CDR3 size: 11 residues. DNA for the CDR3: TGTGCCGGAATGGACGGGCTGCGCTACACCTTC. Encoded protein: CAGMDGLRYTF.

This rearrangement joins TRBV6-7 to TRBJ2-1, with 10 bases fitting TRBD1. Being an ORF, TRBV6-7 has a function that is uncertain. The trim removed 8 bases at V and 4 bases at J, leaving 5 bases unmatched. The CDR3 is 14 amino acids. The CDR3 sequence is CASVWTGGYNEQFF. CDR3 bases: TGTGCCAGCGTCTGGACAGGGGGTTACAATGAGCAGTTCTTC.

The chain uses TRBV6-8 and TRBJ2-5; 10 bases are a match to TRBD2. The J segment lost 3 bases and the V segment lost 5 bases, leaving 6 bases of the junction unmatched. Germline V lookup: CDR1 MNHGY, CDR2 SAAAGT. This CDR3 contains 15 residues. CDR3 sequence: CASSPLGTSEETQYF. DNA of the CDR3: TGTGCCAGCAGTCCCCTAGGGACTAGCGAAGAGACCCAGTACTTC.